Presented here are 15 T cell receptor beta chains from one specimen sequenced in a study of OX40 agonist ivuxolimab in advanced cancers. Sequencing was performed with immunoSEQ multiplex PCR; in TCRdb, only in-frame clones are kept and a portion is missing. The sample consists of some 45,000 clones, around 80% of them appearing once. Sample: CD4+ or CD8+ T cells sorted from blood, taken in a trial of the OX40 agonist ivuxolimab. These receptors were collected from an adult with an advanced solid tumor such as melanoma, head and neck, liver or kidney cancer.

In this sample, this clone turned up a few times. The V gene is TRBV19, the J gene TRBJ2-3, with a possible D match to TRBD1 (5 bases). The ends were cut back, 0 bases at V and 2 bases at J, with 18 bases in the middle. In germline, CDR1 is LNHDA, CDR2 SQIVND (reference sequence). The CDR3 covers 18 residues. As DNA, the CDR3 is TGTGCCAGTAGTATAGACCCCCGACAGTTAACATCCACAGATACGCAGTATTTT. Its protein is CASSIDPRQLTSTDTQYF.

This clone was observed a few times. This chain links TRBV2 with TRBJ2-1, with 7 bases aligning to TRBD2. The CDR3 totals 14 residues. Germline loops: CDR1 SNHLY, CDR2 FYNNEI. J was trimmed by 9 bases and V by 6 bases; bases with no gene match: 11. Here the CDR3 DNA reads TGTGCCAGCAGGGTGCGGGAGAGGTCGGGTGAGCAGTTCTTC. Residues: CASRVRERSGEQFF.

The rearrangement links TRBV7-9 to TRBJ2-7, with D possibly TRBD2 on 7 matching bases. CDR3 length: 16 residues. Germline V CDR1 and CDR2: SEHNR, FQNEAQ (reference sequence). V gave up 5 bases and J gave up 4 bases, with 21 bases separating them. The DNA for the CDR3 is TGTGCCAGCAGCAATAGGGGAGGCGGGGGCGCGTACGAGCAGTACTTC. It is translated as CASSNRGGGGAYEQYF. Drawing the rest from reference TRBV7-9 and TRBJ2-7, the complete variable domain is DTGVSQNPRHKITKRGQNVTFRCDPISEHNRLYWYRQTLGQGPEFLTYFQNEAQLEKSRLLSDRFSAERPKGSFSTLEIQRTEQGDSAMYLCASSNRGGGGAYEQYFGPGTRLTVT.

The rearrangement joins TRBV6-5 to TRBJ2-7; D is unclear. Germline V gene lookup returns CDR1 MNHEY and CDR2 SVGAGI. This CDR3 has 11 amino acids. V lost 4 bases and J lost 6, with 7 bases in between. CDR3 bases: TGTGCCAGCAGTTTGTATCGCGAGCAGTACTTC. Translated, it gives CASSLYREQYF.

The V and J genes are TRBV7-3 and TRBJ1-2; no definite D call. The V gene lost 5 bases and the J gene lost 7 bases, with 26 bases spanning the gap. The CDR3 consists of 17 residues. Germline V gives CDR1 SGHTA, CDR2 FQGTGA. The CDR3 is CASSATKEDGSYGGYTF. The CDR3 coding sequence is TGTGCCAGCAGCGCCACCAAAGAGGACGGTTCCTATGGTGGCTACACCTTC.

The rearrangement links TRBV4-1 to TRBJ1-1, with D possibly TRBD1 on 5 matching bases. Germline CDR1 MGHRA, CDR2 YSYEKL. The ends were cut back, 11 bases at V and 1 base at J, with 20 bases in the middle. This CDR3 has 15 residues. CDR3 sequence reads: CASRGGAIRNTEAFF. CDR3 nucleotide sequence: TGCGCCTCACGGGGGGGAGCTATTAGGAACACTGAAGCTTTCTTT.

The rearrangement links TRBV7-8 to TRBJ1-2; D perhaps matches TRBD1 (6 bases). The length of the CDR3 is 14 residues. Trimming removed 7 bases from V and 6 bases from J, with 18 bases in between. Germline V gene sequence: CDR1 SGHVS, CDR2 FQNEAQ. CDR3 protein: CASTSQGYRDGYTF. The CDR3 DNA reads TGTGCCAGCACCTCTCAAGGGTACAGGGATGGCTACACCTTC.

This chain joins TRBV10-2 and TRBJ2-5, with 12 bases fitting TRBD2. Germline CDR1 is WSHSY and CDR2 is SAAADI. CDR3 length: 18 residues. V lost 3 bases and J lost 0; bases outside the gene matches: 8. DNA of the CDR3: TGCGCCAGCAGTGACCGTCTAGGACTAGCGGGGAACCAAGAGACCCAGTACTTC. Its protein is CASSDRLGLAGNQETQYF.

V usage is TRBV10-3 and J usage is TRBJ2-3, with 7 nucleotides matching TRBD2. Losses at the gene ends were 4 bases for V and 1 base for J; bases not matched to a gene: 5. CDR1 is ENHRY and CDR2 is SYGVKD in the germline V gene. The CDR3 loop spans 15 amino acids. CDR3 in DNA: TGTGCCATCAGTGCGGAGGGGAGGGGCACAGATACGCAGTATTTT. This codes for CAISAEGRGTDTQYF.

This clone has more than one count but fewer than ten. This same CDR3 is encoded by further DNA sequences in the sample. The chain employs TRBV30 and TRBJ2-7, with D perhaps matching TRBD2 (6 bases). Between the trimmed V and J ends, which lost 1 base and 1 base, there was a span of 14 bases. Germline V gene sequence: CDR1 GTSNPN, CDR2 SVGIG (reference sequence). This CDR3 is built from 15 residues. The CDR3 protein is CAWSAPGLRSYEQYF. Written as DNA, the CDR3 is TGTGCCTGGAGTGCCCCCGGACTAAGGTCCTACGAGCAGTACTTC.

The genes are TRBV7-2 and TRBJ1-1; 7 nucleotides align to TRBD1. The CDR3 contains 14 residues. In germline, CDR1 is SGHTA, CDR2 FQGNSA. V lost 4 bases and J lost 4; bases outside the gene matches: 6. The CDR3 reads CASSSQGKGTEAFF. CDR3 sequence (DNA): TGTGCCAGCAGCTCACAGGGGAAGGGCACTGAAGCTTTCTTT. The full variable domain, its missing parts supplied by reference TRBV7-2 and TRBJ1-1, is GAGVSQSPSNKVTEKGKDVELRCDPISGHTALYWYRQSLGQGLEFLIYFQGNSAPDKSGLPSDRFSAERTGGSVSTLTIQRTQQEDSAVYLCASSSQGKGTEAFFGQGTRLTVV.

The rearrangement uses TRBV6-1 and TRBJ2-2; the match to TRBD1 covers 11 bases. This CDR3 has 13 amino acids. J was trimmed by 7 bases and V by 8 bases; bases with no gene match: 3. Germline CDR1 is MNHNS and CDR2 is SASEGT. Here the CDR3 reads CASWDRGVGELFF. The CDR3 bases are TGTGCCAGCTGGGACAGGGGGGTCGGGGAGCTGTTTTTT.

Worth noting for this clone: One end of the junction fails to match germline, which may point to a read error. The gene calls are TRBV5-6 and TRBJ1-5, with TRBD1 matching over 8 bases. Germline V gene data show CDR1 as SGHDT and CDR2 as YYEEEE. The CDR3 sequence is 14 residues long. The CDR3 region is CASSLAGGNQPQHF. The CDR3 nucleotides read TGTGCCAGCAGCTTGGCAGGGGGCAACCAGCCCCAGCATTTT.

The V call is TRBV11-3, the J call TRBJ1-1; the D gene is possibly TRBD1 (5 bases). Between the trimmed V and J ends, which lost 4 bases and 5 bases, there was a span of 8 bases. CDR3 length equals 12 residues. The germline V gene has CDR1 SGHNT and CDR2 YENEEA. The CDR3 DNA follows: TGTGCCAGCAGCTACTCAGGGACTGAAGCTTTCTTT. This translates into CASSYSGTEAFF.

Notes on this clone: Other nucleotide sequences in the sample specify the same CDR3. The gene calls are TRBV7-8 and TRBJ2-1; possibly TRBD1 for D (5 bases). This CDR3 has 13 amino acids. The V gene lost 5 bases and the J gene lost 4 bases, with 9 bases spanning the gap. Looked up from germline, CDR1 is SGHVS and CDR2 is FQNEAQ. In DNA form, the CDR3 reads TGTGCCAGCAGCCTACGACAGTACAATGAGCAGTTCTTC. Translation gives CASSLRQYNEQFF.